This TCR beta chain was obtained from a study of blood T cell repertoires in COVID-19 (dated by TCRdb to 2020 to 2021). Background for the entire study: Collaborator samples came from the United States, Italy and Spain and covered acute and convalescent phases of COVID-19. The prospective study material was composed of cDNA or gDNA derived from T cells, B-cell-depleted T cells, or PBMCs. The dataset comprised deeply sampled blood TCRbeta repertoires from subjects exposed to, actively infected with, or recovered from COVID-19. The repertoires were released in a freely available public database intended as a resource for research on the immune response to SARS-CoV-2. The samples were drawn from the first 160 participants of the ongoing ImmuneRACE study and from some 1,300 subjects provided by 6 global collaborators. A de-identified subject ID, COVID-19 status, age in years and sex were almost always included in the sample metadata. Where available, HLA class I and class II types were taken from metadata supplied by the sample provider and were not determined by assay-based typing. Beyond this particular receptor, the publication reports: Clinical and demographic metadata were provided uncurated, with the amount varying by source and participant.

On this clone itself: Its antigen specificity is not known. One base away there is no much larger clone; base qualities are not given.

The CDR1 and CDR2 encoded by the germline V gene are MDHEN and SYDVKM. From the cysteine up to the phenylalanine, the CDR3 has a length of 15 residues. Solely the CDR3 DNA is kept, with 45 bases framed from the first base. Trimming at the junction amounts to 10 bases on V and 4 bases on J, and the germline ends lie 22 bases apart. The immunoSEQ Assay, a bias-controlled multiplex PCR, was used to amplify TCRbeta CDR3 regions from genomic DNA. Concerning the study's data processing: The number of nucleated cells in each sample was estimated by amplification of reference gene primers within the assay. To quantify the absolute abundance of each unique TCRbeta CDR3 rearrangement, sequence reads were collapsed and filtered. For each sample, productive Simpson clonality was calculated as the square root of Simpson's diversity index across productive rearrangements. Drawn from immuneACCESS, this table holds only the in-frame rearrangements with V and J called that TCRdb kept. Clones are partly lost; checked studies trace under half to an unresolved V gene and leave the rest unexplained. The V and J calls and clone size are taken from that table; D and trimming were inferred from the DNA. The sample table records about 180,000 clones; roughly 85% of these occur just once. The ten largest clones add up to 6.2% of the sample.

Enrolling through a virtual design, the prospective study's participants ranged in age from about 18 to 89 years and lived across 24 United States geographic areas. To assign participants to cohorts, the prospective study relied on clinical history that participants themselves reported in a screening survey and a study questionnaire. Recovered participants in ImmuneRACE Cohort 3 were defined as having two consecutive negative NP/OP PCR tests, clearance from a healthcare professional, or resolution of symptoms. Mobile phlebotomists in the prospective study collected whole blood, serum and a nasopharyngeal or oropharyngeal swab from every participant. Participants in the prospective study had the option to provide additional blood draws and questionnaires over a 2-month period. Prospective study blood samples were shipped either frozen or at room temperature before DNA extraction.

Recombination joined TRBV28 with TRBJ1-2; TRBD1 might be the D gene, on 5 matching bases. Sequences were obtained from PBMCs or T cells enriched from blood (not recorded which). The sequence derives from a man aged 40-49 years who had recovered from COVID-19. The CDR3: CATQFRAYGAYGYTF. The bases are TGTGCCACCCAATTCCGGGCCTATGGGGCCTATGGCTACACCTTC.